This T cell receptor (beta chain) came from a study of blood T cell repertoires in COVID-19. Trimming took 4 bases from V and 1 from J, leaving 10 bases between them. There are 13 residues in the CDR3. CDR1 SQVTM and CDR2 ANQGSEA come from the germline V gene. The data were produced by immunoSEQ multiplex PCR, yet TCRdb's version contains in-frame clones alone and is incomplete. The profile shows about 220,000 clones, roughly 80% of them singletons. This clonotype was sampled from a woman aged 70-85 years with COVID-19, enrolled during active disease. The chain uses TRBV29-1 and TRBJ1-1; D perhaps matches TRBD1 (5 bases). The specimen sequenced was peripheral blood. CDR3 sequence: CSVGGGGNTEAFF. CDR3 sequence (DNA): TGCAGCGTTGGCGGGGGAGGGAACACTGAAGCTTTCTTT.